Here is one TCR beta chain with its context. Its antigen remains unidentified. This specimen comes from a study of cytotoxic CD8 clonotypes in ibrutinib-treated CLL. The wider study: The response samples were taken once patients had been treated for a median of around 11 months, range 6 to 36. Notes on the study in general: Contraction or stability on treatment was seen for public clonotypes, which were uncommon.

Sequencing used immunoSEQ multiplex PCR; TCRdb keeps in-frame clones, though not all of them. Among 150,000 or so clones listed, more than 75% were seen once. The germline CDR1 and CDR2 sequences are SGHTA and FQGTGA. The CDR3 length is 15 residues. V was trimmed by 2 bases and J by 0 bases, leaving 9 bases between them. The source material was PBMCs, sampled after 24 months of ibrutinib treatment. V and J are TRBV7-3 and TRBJ2-3; the D is unclear. This sequence originates from a human donor with chronic lymphocytic leukemia. CDR3 DNA sequence: TGTGCCAGCAGCTTAGGTTTAACTAGCACAGATACGCAGTATTTT. Translated, it gives CASSLGLTSTDTQYF.